This T cell receptor (beta chain) stems from a study of a mutant IDH1 vaccine in newly diagnosed glioma. Across the whole study: Vaccines were begun 4-6 weeks after radiotherapy alone, or with temozolomide cycles.

The time point was: week 5, during vaccination. It was 300 ug of mutant IDH1 20-mer peptide that made up each vaccine dose, given with topical imiquimod. CDR1 is SGHRS and CDR2 is YFSETQ in the germline V gene. Trimming stripped 4 bases from V and 3 bases from J, with 14 bases between. This CDR3 has 15 residues. Details on this clone: Its antigen is unidentified.

Profiled with immunoSEQ multiplex PCR; TCRdb holds only in-frame clones, not every one. The sample holds 70,000 to 100,000 clones, roughly 90% seen once. The chain uses TRBV5-1 and TRBJ1-3, with D perhaps matching TRBD1 (6 bases). The sequencing here drew on PBMCs, taken from a glioma patient whose treatment included an IDH1 peptide vaccine. The TCR originated in a woman aged 45-65 years with glioma. CDR3 in amino acids: CASSITQGYGNTIYF. The CDR3, as DNA: TGCGCCAGCAGCATAACACAGGGTTATGGAAACACCATATATTTT. Drawing the rest from reference TRBV5-1 and TRBJ1-3, the complete variable domain is KAGVTQTPRYLIKTRGQQVTLSCSPISGHRSVSWYQQTPGQGLQFLFEYFSETQRNKGNFPGRFSGRQFSNSRSEMNVSTLELGDSALYLCASSITQGYGNTIYFGEGSWLTVV.